One and the same sample provided the 22 T cell receptor beta chains below, sequenced in a study of T cell responses to AZD1222 COVID-19 vaccine. Sequenced by immunoSEQ multiplex PCR; TCRdb stores in-frame clones only, minus some. Among about 55,000 clones listed, roughly 88% were seen once. The sample here was peripheral blood, taken on day 0 of AZD1222 vaccination. These TCRs come from an adult in good health.

This chain joins TRBV11-3 and TRBJ2-1; D unclear. V was pared by 2 bases and J by 10 bases, with 6 bases between. The CDR3 spans 11 residues. Looked up from germline, CDR1 is SGHNT and CDR2 is YENEEA. DNA of the CDR3: TGTGCCAGCAGCTTATCGCTGGAGCAGTTCTTC. Encoded protein: CASSLSLEQFF. Variable domain in full (rest from reference TRBV11-3 and TRBJ2-1): EAGVVQSPRYKIIEKKQPVAFWCNPISGHNTLYWYLQNLGQGPELLIRYENEEAVDDSQLPKDRFSAERLKGVDSTLKIQPAELGDSAVYLCASSLSLEQFFGPGTRLTVL.

For the CDR3, the DNA is TGTGCCAGCTCACCGGGGGCCTCGGAGGTCTACACCTTC. It is translated as CASSPGASEVYTF. The chain uses TRBV18 and TRBJ1-2; D possibly corresponds to TRBD1 (6 bases). The CDR3 runs 13 residues. Trimming left V 3 bases short and J 10 bases short, with 15 bases between. Germline lookup yields CDR1 KGHSH and CDR2 LQKENI. Using reference TRBV18 and TRBJ1-2 for the parts outside the CDR3, the full variable domain is NAGVMQNPRHLVRRRGQEARLRCSPMKGHSHVYWYRQLPEEGLKFMVYLQKENIIDESGMPKERFSAEFPKEGPSILRIQQVVRGDSAAYFCASSPGASEVYTFGSGTRLTVV.

The rearrangement links TRBV6-1 to TRBJ2-2, with 7 nucleotides matching TRBD1. With V trimmed by 2 bases and J by 6 bases, 6 bases remained unmatched. CDR1 is MNHNS, CDR2 SASEGT, per germline. The CDR3 runs 15 residues. CDR3 coding DNA: TGTGCCAGCAGTGAAAGAGTCGGGACAGCCGGGGAGCTGTTTTTT. Residues: CASSERVGTAGELFF.

This chain uses TRBV19 with TRBJ1-1; 12 bases match TRBD1. There are 18 residues in the CDR3. Germline V lookup: CDR1 LNHDA, CDR2 SQIVND (reference sequence). V was pared by 2 bases and J by 4 bases, with 11 bases of the junction left unmatched. Here the CDR3 DNA reads TGTGCCAGTAGTATAATTCGAGGGACAGGGGGCGTTGGCACTGAAGCTTTCTTT. Encoded protein: CASSIIRGTGGVGTEAFF.

This clone was seen a few times. The chain recombines TRBV30 with TRBJ1-3; possibly TRBD1 for D (5 bases). This CDR3 has 15 residues. CDR1 is GTSNPN, CDR2 SVGIG, per germline (reference sequence). Trimming left V 3 bases short and J 0 bases short, with 12 bases between. DNA of the CDR3: TGTGCCTGGAGACCCGGGGCCCGCTCTGGAAACACCATATATTTT. Residues: CAWRPGARSGNTIYF.

This clone was counted only a few times. V usage is TRBV7-2 and J usage is TRBJ2-7, with 7 bases matching TRBD2. Germline V gene data show CDR1 as SGHTA and CDR2 as FQGNSA. V shed 3 bases and J 0 bases; nucleotides not matched to a gene: 5. The CDR3 contains 15 residues. The CDR3 spells CASSFVAGISYEQYF. As DNA, the CDR3 is TGTGCCAGCAGCTTCGTAGCGGGCATCTCCTACGAGCAGTACTTC.

This clone was observed a few times. V and J are TRBV5-6 and TRBJ2-1, with 7 bases identical to TRBD1. Trimming took 2 bases from V and 7 from J; bases not matched to a gene: 6. This CDR3 has 14 amino acids. The germline V gene has CDR1 SGHDT and CDR2 YYEEEE. The CDR3 loop is CASSFYRGANEQFF. The CDR3 DNA reads as TGTGCCAGCAGCTTTTACAGGGGTGCGAATGAGCAGTTCTTC.

The chain employs TRBV30 and TRBJ2-7; 10 bases align to TRBD2. Germline assignment: CDR1 GTSNPN and CDR2 SVGIG (reference sequence). The V and J ends lost 4 bases and 6 bases, in that order; junction bases with no gene match: 6. This CDR3 is 13 amino acids long. CDR3 sequence (DNA): TGTGCCTGGATTAGCGGGAGGAATCGCGAGCAGTACTTC. It is translated as CAWISGRNREQYF.

The V gene is TRBV19, the J gene TRBJ2-7; 7 bases map to TRBD1. CDR3 length equals 13 residues. CDR1 and CDR2 from the germline V gene are LNHDA and SQIVND (reference sequence). J gave up 4 bases and V 3 bases, and 3 bases lay outside the gene matches. In DNA form, the CDR3 reads TGTGCCAGTAGTATGGAACAGGGGTACGAGCAGTACTTC. Protein product: CASSMEQGYEQYF.

The sample holds a few counts of this clone. The rearrangement uses TRBV5-6 and TRBJ2-4; the D gene is possibly TRBD2 (5 bases). Per the germline V gene, CDR1 is SGHDT and CDR2 is YYEEEE. With 0 bases removed from V and 1 base from J, the gap between germline ends came to 11 bases. The CDR3 has 16 amino acids. For the CDR3, the DNA is TGTGCCAGCAGCTTGGCCGGGGATGGGGCCAAAAACATTCAGTACTTC. Translation: CASSLAGDGAKNIQYF.

A single count supports this clone. An end of the junction differs from the germline gene, which may be a read error. V usage is TRBV4-1 and J usage is TRBJ2-1; TRBD1 aligns across 7 bases. The CDR3 has 18 residues. Germline loops: CDR1 MGHRA, CDR2 YSYEKL. The CDR3 DNA reads as TGCGCCAGCAGTCAAGGGGGCCGGGGTGACCCCAAATACAATGAGCAGTTCTTC. Translating gives CASSQGGRGDPKYNEQFF.

The J gene is TRBJ2-7, the V gene TRBV14; D gene ambiguous. The germline V and J ends were trimmed by 1 base and 1 base, with 11 bases remaining between them. The CDR3 contains 15 residues. Germline CDR1 SGHDN, CDR2 FVKESK. CDR3 sequence reads: CASSQGMGLSYEQYF. In DNA form, the CDR3 reads TGTGCCAGCAGCCAAGGAATGGGGTTATCCTACGAGCAGTACTTC. Filled out from reference TRBV14 and TRBJ2-7, the complete variable domain reads EAGVTQFPSHSVIEKGQTVTLRCDPISGHDNLYWYRRVMGKEIKFLLHFVKESKQDESGMPNNRFLAERTGGTYSTLKVQPAELEDSGVYFCASSQGMGLSYEQYFGPGTRLTVT.

The chain carries TRBV7-3 and TRBJ2-3; 14 bases fit TRBD2. Germline V gene data show CDR1 as SGHTA and CDR2 as FQGTGA. The length of the CDR3 is 17 residues. The junction had 5 bases not matched to a gene; V was cut back by 3 bases and J by 3 bases. CDR3 DNA sequence: TGTGCCAGCAGCTTGGGACTAGCGGGAGTTAGTACAGATACGCAGTATTTT. Residues: CASSLGLAGVSTDTQYF.

V and J are TRBV6-5 and TRBJ2-7; TRBD1 might be the D (6 bases). This CDR3 is 15 amino acids long. Trimming stripped 6 bases from V and 2 bases from J, with 17 bases between. CDR1 is MNHEY, CDR2 SVGAGI, per germline. This CDR3 reads CASSSDSLGTYEQYF. CDR3 bases: TGTGCCAGCAGCTCGGACAGCCTAGGCACCTACGAGCAGTACTTC.

This rearrangement joins TRBV4-1 to TRBJ2-1, with a tentative D call TRBD2 (5 bases). CDR1 and CDR2 (germline): MGHRA, YSYEKL. Between the trimmed V and J ends, which lost 6 bases and 0 bases, there was a span of 21 bases. This CDR3 is built from 18 residues. CDR3: CASRPFPIPSGSYNEQFF. CDR3 nucleotide sequence: TGCGCCAGCAGACCCTTTCCAATCCCCAGCGGCTCCTACAATGAGCAGTTCTTC.

V gene TRBV28 combines with J gene TRBJ1-5, with D unresolved. Between the trimmed V and J ends, which lost 9 bases and 2 bases, there was a span of 8 bases. CDR3 length: 12 residues. From germline, CDR1 is MDHEN and CDR2 SYDVKM. CDR3 protein: CASNTRNQPQHF. In DNA form, the CDR3 reads TGTGCCAGTAACACTCGCAATCAGCCCCAGCATTTT. Together with reference TRBV28 and TRBJ1-5, the CDR3 gives the full variable domain: DVKVTQSSRYLVKRTGEKVFLECVQDMDHENMFWYRQDPGLGLRLIYFSYDVKMKEKGDIPEGYSVSREKKERFSLILESASTNQTSMYLCASNTRNQPQHFGDGTRLSIL.

The genes are TRBV11-2 and TRBJ2-2, with TRBD2 matching over 7 bases. The CDR3 totals 16 residues. Looked up from germline, CDR1 is SGHAT and CDR2 is FQNNGV. Trimming at V came to 8 bases and at J to 2 bases, leaving 11 bases not matched to a gene. This CDR3 is CASGGDGGRNTGELFF. DNA of the CDR3: TGTGCCAGCGGGGGGGACGGAGGAAGAAACACCGGGGAGCTGTTTTTT. The complete variable domain, with remaining parts taken from reference TRBV11-2 and TRBJ2-2, reads EAGVAQSPRYKIIEKRQSVAFWCNPISGHATLYWYQQILGQGPKLLIQFQNNGVVDDSQLPKDRFSAERLKGVDSTLKIQPAKLEDSAVYLCASGGDGGRNTGELFFGEGSRLTVL.

In this sample, this clone turned up once. This chain joins TRBV11-3 and TRBJ2-3, with TRBD2 matching 14 bases. CDR3 length: 15 residues. CDR1 and CDR2 from the germline V gene are SGHNT and YENEEA. The V and J ends lost 5 bases and 5 bases, in that order; junction bases with no gene match: 3. The CDR3 here is CASSPGLAGGDTQYF. CDR3 nucleotides: TGTGCCAGCAGCCCCGGACTAGCGGGAGGAGATACGCAGTATTTT.

The chain has TRBV11-3 and TRBJ2-1; possible D gene TRBD2, 6 bases. Germline V CDR1 and CDR2: SGHNT, YENEEA. V lost 1 base and J lost 8, with 15 bases in between. This CDR3 is built from 15 residues. The CDR3 DNA sequence: TGTGCCAGCAGCTTAGTAGGGGACTCAAAAGATGAGCAGTTCTTC. Translating gives CASSLVGDSKDEQFF.

The count of this clone is one. The gene calls are TRBV7-2 and TRBJ2-3; D possibly corresponds to TRBD1 (5 bases). The CDR3 contains 16 residues. In germline, CDR1 is SGHTA, CDR2 FQGNSA. Deletions cut 1 base from V and 2 bases from J, with 13 bases between. DNA of the CDR3: TGTGCCAGCAGCTTAGGGGGCGGAAGCAACACAGATACGCAGTATTTT. Translation: CASSLGGGSNTDTQYF.

Notes on this clone: Other nucleotide sequences in the sample specify the same CDR3. The chain is built from TRBV19 and TRBJ2-5; a possible D gene is TRBD1 (6 bases). Trimming removed 3 bases at V and 5 bases at J, with 13 bases between. The length of the CDR3 is 14 residues. Germline V gene data show CDR1 as LNHDA and CDR2 as SQIVND (reference sequence). The CDR3 coding sequence is TGTGCCAGTAGTATCGGTACAGGGCAGGAGACCCAGTACTTC. It encodes CASSIGTGQETQYF.

The chain uses TRBV2 and TRBJ2-7, with D unresolved. This CDR3 comprises 13 residues. Trimming removed 7 bases from V and 5 bases from J, with 15 bases in between. Germline assignment: CDR1 SNHLY and CDR2 FYNNEI. The CDR3 region is CASNKLLADEQYF. The DNA for the CDR3 is TGTGCCAGCAACAAACTTCTGGCGGACGAGCAGTACTTC.